These T cell receptor beta chains were read from a single sample in a study of cytomegalovirus exposure and HLA in healthy donors. Data came from immunoSEQ multiplex PCR; TCRdb stores just in-frame clones and leaves some out. This sample has about 140,000 clones, with about 80% found just once. The sequenced sample consisted of PBMCs. The receptors derive from a man aged 25 to 45 in good health and CMV-seropositive. Both conserved end residues are part of each CDR3. D genes are given only for firm matches. Some rows mark clone size as missing; the rest say once, few, many or name a class of expanded clone.

D gene: TRBD2; J gene: TRBJ2-7; V gene: TRBV5-4; clone size: NA; CDR3 DNA: TGTGCCAGCAGCTTGTTCGGCGGGAGGAAATCCTACGAGCAGTACTTC; CDR3 protein: CASSLFGGRKSYEQYF
D gene: NA; J gene: TRBJ2-7; V gene: TRBV6-5; clone size: NA; CDR3 DNA: TGTGCCAACAGTTTCCAACGACAGGGGAGGGACGAGCAGTACTTC; CDR3 protein: CANSFQRQGRDEQYF
D gene: NA; J gene: TRBJ2-7; V gene: TRBV5-1; clone size: NA; CDR3 DNA: TGCGCCAGCAGCTTGGAGGGGTACGAGCAGTACTTC; CDR3 protein: CASSLEGYEQYF
D gene: NA; J gene: TRBJ1-2; V gene: TRBV6-5; clone size: few; CDR3 DNA: TGTGCCAGCACCCTACGACAAGGGGCTCAAGGCTACACCTTC; CDR3 protein: CASTLRQGAQGYTF
D gene: NA; J gene: TRBJ2-7; V gene: TRBV28; clone size: many; CDR3 DNA: TGTGCCAGCAGTTTGACAGCCCCCTACGAGCAGTACTTC; CDR3 protein: CASSLTAPYEQYF
D gene: TRBD1; J gene: TRBJ2-1; V gene: TRBV4-3; clone size: NA; CDR3 DNA: TGCGCCAGCAGACCTACAGGGGGCGACGTCGGTGAGCAGTTCTTC; CDR3 protein: CASRPTGGDVGEQFF
D gene: NA; J gene: TRBJ2-7; V gene: TRBV2; clone size: few; CDR3 DNA: TGTGCCAGCAGTGAACGTCGGGGGACCCGCTCCTACGAGCAGTACTTC; CDR3 protein: CASSERRGTRSYEQYF
D gene: NA; J gene: TRBJ1-1; V gene: TRBV2; clone size: NA; CDR3 DNA: TGTGCCAGCCTACAGGGGAACACTGAAGCTTTCTTT; CDR3 protein: CASLQGNTEAFF
D gene: TRBD1; J gene: TRBJ1-2; V gene: TRBV5-1; clone size: NA; CDR3 DNA: TGCGCCAGCAGCTCTAACCTTGGGACAGCCTATGGCTACACCTTC; CDR3 protein: CASSSNLGTAYGYTF
D gene: TRBD2; J gene: TRBJ2-4; V gene: TRBV4-2; clone size: NA; CDR3 DNA: TGTGCCAGCAGCCAAGAAAGGCAACGGGGGGGCCGAGGCAAAAACATTCAGTACTTC; CDR3 protein: CASSQERQRGGRGKNIQYF
D gene: NA; J gene: TRBJ1-2; V gene: TRBV7-2; clone size: NA; CDR3 DNA: TGTGCCAGCAGCTCCACAGGAATTTCAAAGCATGGCTACACCTTC; CDR3 protein: CASSSTGISKHGYTF